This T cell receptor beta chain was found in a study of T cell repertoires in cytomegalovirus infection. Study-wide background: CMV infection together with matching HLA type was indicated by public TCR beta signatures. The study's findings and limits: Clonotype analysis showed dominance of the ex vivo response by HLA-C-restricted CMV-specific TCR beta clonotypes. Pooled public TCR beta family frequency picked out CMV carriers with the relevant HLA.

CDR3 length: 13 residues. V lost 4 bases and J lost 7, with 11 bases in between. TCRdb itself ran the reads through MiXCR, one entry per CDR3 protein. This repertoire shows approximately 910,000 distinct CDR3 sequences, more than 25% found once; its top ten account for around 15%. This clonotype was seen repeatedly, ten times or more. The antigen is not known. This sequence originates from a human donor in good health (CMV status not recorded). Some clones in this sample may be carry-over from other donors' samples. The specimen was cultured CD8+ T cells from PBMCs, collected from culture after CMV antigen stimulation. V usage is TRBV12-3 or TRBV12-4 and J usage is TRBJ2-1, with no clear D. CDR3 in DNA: TGTGCCAGCAGTTGGGGTGGGTCGAATGAGCAGTTCTTC. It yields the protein CASSWGGSNEQFF.